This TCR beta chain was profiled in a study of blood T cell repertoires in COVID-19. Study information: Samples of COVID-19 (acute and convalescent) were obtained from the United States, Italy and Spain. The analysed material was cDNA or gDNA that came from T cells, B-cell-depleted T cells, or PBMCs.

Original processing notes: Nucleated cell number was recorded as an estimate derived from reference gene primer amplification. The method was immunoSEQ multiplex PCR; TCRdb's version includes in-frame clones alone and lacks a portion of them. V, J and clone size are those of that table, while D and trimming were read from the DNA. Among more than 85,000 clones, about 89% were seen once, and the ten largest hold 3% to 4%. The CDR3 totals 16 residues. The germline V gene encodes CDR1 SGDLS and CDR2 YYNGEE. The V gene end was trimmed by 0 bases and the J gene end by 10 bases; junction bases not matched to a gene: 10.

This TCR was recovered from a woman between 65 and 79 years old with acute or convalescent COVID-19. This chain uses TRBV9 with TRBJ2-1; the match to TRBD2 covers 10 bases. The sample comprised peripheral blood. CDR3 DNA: TGTGCCAGCAGCGTAGCCAGCGGGAGGGTGGGGGGAGAGCAGTTCTTC. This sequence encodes CASSVASGRVGGEQFF.